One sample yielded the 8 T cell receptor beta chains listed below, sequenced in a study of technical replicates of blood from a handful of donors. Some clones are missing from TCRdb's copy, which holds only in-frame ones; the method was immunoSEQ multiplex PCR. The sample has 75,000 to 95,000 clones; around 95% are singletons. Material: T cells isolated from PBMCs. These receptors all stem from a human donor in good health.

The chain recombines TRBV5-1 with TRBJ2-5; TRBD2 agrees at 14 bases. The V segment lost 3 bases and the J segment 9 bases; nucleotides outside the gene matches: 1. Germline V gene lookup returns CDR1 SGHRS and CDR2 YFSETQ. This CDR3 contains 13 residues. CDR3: CASSWGLAGAQYF. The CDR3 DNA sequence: TGCGCCAGCAGCTGGGGACTAGCGGGGGCCCAGTACTTC.

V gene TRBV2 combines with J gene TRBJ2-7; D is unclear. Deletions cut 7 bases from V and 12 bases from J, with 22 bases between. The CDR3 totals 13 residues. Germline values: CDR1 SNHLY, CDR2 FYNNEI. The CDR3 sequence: CASIKERSGDAYF. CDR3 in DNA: TGTGCCAGCATCAAAGAGAGATCAGGTGACGCGTACTTC.

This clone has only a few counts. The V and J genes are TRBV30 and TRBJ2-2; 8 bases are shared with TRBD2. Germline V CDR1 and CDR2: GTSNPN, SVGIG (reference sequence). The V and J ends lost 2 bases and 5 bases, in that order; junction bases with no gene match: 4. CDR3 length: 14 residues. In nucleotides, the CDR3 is TGTGCCTGGAGTAGTGGACTAGCTACCGGGGAGCTGTTTTTT. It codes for CAWSSGLATGELFF.

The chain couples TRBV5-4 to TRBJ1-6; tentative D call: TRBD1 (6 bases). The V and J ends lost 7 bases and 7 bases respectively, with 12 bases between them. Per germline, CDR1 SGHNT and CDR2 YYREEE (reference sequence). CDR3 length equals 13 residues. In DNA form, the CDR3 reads TGTGCCAGCCGGACAGAGTTGAATTCACCCCTCCACTTT. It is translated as CASRTELNSPLHF.

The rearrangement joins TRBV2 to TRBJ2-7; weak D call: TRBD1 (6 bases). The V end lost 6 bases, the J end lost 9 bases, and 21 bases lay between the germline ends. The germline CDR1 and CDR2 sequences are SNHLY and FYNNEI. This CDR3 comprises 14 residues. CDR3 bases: TGTGCCAGCAGCGAGAGCAGGGGCGATTTCGGGCAGTACTTC. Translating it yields CASSESRGDFGQYF.

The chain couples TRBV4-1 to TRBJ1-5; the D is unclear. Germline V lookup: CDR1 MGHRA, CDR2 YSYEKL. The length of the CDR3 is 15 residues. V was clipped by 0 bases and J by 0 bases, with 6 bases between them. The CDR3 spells CASSQEAYSNQPQHF. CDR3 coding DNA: TGCGCCAGCAGCCAAGAAGCATATAGCAATCAGCCCCAGCATTTT.

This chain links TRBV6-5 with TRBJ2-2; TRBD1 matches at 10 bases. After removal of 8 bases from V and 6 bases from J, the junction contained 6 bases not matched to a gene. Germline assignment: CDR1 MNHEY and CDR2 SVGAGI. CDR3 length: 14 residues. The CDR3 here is CASGRDRGSGELFF. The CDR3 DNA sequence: TGTGCCAGCGGGCGGGACAGGGGATCCGGGGAGCTGTTTTTT.

This CDR3 is CASSEQGSGGTEAFF. The CDR3 DNA reads as TGTGCCAGCAGTGAACAGGGGTCTGGAGGGACTGAAGCTTTCTTT. The rearrangement joins TRBV6-4 to TRBJ1-1; 7 nucleotides align to TRBD1. The CDR3 length is 15 residues. Trimming removed 3 bases from V and 5 bases from J; junction bases left unmatched: 9. The germline CDR1 and CDR2 sequences are MRHNA and SNTAGT.